The next 27 T cell receptor beta chains were all read from a single sample in a study of low-dose radiotherapy and immunotherapy resistance in tumors (dated by TCRdb to the early 2020s). Read against the paper, the sample's time point label means: after trial treatment. The treatment or condition tag for this specimen amounts to: LDRT plus nivolumab, ipilimumab, low-dose cyclophosphamide and aspirin (RACIN trial). Sequencing instrument: Illumina HiSeq 2500. Superscript III and a set of TRAV- and TRBV-specific primers were used to synthesize first-strand cDNA, so that both TCRalpha and TCRbeta chains were covered. TCRs were amplified with Phusion for 15 to 20 PCR cycles, with a constant-region primer paired with the adapter attached to the V primers. TCRdb handled the public reads itself, with Q25 trimming in fastp and clone calling in MiXCR, and kept productive beta chains. Every entry covers one CDR3 protein and lists the most common genes and DNA from its rows. Present in this sample are about 44,000 distinct CDR3 sequences, less than 30% of which were seen just once. The ten largest clonotypes hold roughly a tenth of the sample.

This specimen was PBMCs, taken after low-dose radiotherapy plus immunotherapy. The receptors derive from a male donor with prostate cancer.

The genes are TRBV5-1 and TRBJ1-6, with D hard to call. Germline assignment: CDR1 SGHRS and CDR2 YFSETQ. The CDR3 is made up of 14 amino acids. Trimming took off 0 bases at V and 10 bases at J, with 11 bases between the two ends. In DNA, the CDR3 is TGCGCCAGCAGCTTGGAATATGATGGATCACCCCTCCACTTT. Its protein product is CASSLEYDGSPLHF.

The chain is built from TRBV7-2 and TRBJ2-1; TRBD2 aligns across 9 bases. V lost 1 base, J lost 5 bases, and 6 bases stayed unmatched. CDR1 is SGHTA and CDR2 is FQGNSA in the germline V gene. The CDR3 length is 16 residues. This CDR3 is CASSLVAGGGNNEQFF. DNA for the CDR3: TGTGCCAGCAGCTTAGTTGCGGGGGGGGGAAACAATGAGCAGTTCTTC.

The chain employs TRBV28 and TRBJ2-1, with a tentative D call TRBD2 (5 bases). V was pared by 6 bases and J by 10 bases, with 13 bases between. Germline lookup yields CDR1 MDHEN and CDR2 SYDVKM. The CDR3 extends over 12 amino acids. In nucleotides, the CDR3 is TGTGCCAGCAGGCTGGCCCCGGGGGAGCAGTTCTTC. Translated, it gives CASRLAPGEQFF.

This clonotype appeared many times. The rearrangement uses TRBV5-1 and TRBJ2-3; possible D gene TRBD1, 5 bases. The germline V and J ends were trimmed by 2 bases and 4 bases, with 17 bases remaining between them. Per germline, CDR1 SGHRS and CDR2 YFSETQ. The CDR3 is 16 residues long. CDR3 in amino acids: CASSFGALRRADTQYF. The CDR3 DNA follows: TGCGCCAGCAGCTTTGGGGCCCTCCGACGCGCAGATACGCAGTATTTT.

At least ten counts were recorded for this clonotype. The gene calls are TRBV10-3 and TRBJ1-5, with D perhaps TRBD1 (5 bases). The CDR3 is 18 amino acids. Germline-derived CDR1 and CDR2 are ENHRY and SYGVKD. Trimming left V 3 bases short and J 2 bases short, with 20 bases between. The chain's CDR3 is CAISDPDHRGEGNQPQHF. CDR3 nucleotides: TGTGCCATCAGTGACCCTGACCACCGGGGGGAGGGCAATCAGCCCCAGCATTTT.

This clonotype was seen repeatedly, ten times or more. The V gene is TRBV10-3, the J gene TRBJ2-2; 10 bases align to TRBD2. The CDR3 sequence is 14 residues long. CDR1 ENHRY and CDR2 SYGVKD come from the germline V gene. J gave up 6 bases and V 6 bases, and 4 bases lay outside the gene matches. The CDR3 region has the DNA TGTGCCATCAGGAGCGGGGGGGCCGCCGGGGAGCTGTTTTTT. Its translation is CAIRSGGAAGELFF.

This clonotype occurred many times. The chain combines TRBV6-2 or TRBV6-3 with TRBJ2-1; 7 nucleotides align to TRBD1. The CDR3 is 16 residues long. V shed 5 bases, J shed 4 bases, and the junction held 11 bases outside the gene matches. Germline V gene sequence: CDR1 MNHEY, CDR2 SVGEGT. The CDR3 here is CASSERGQGVYNEQFF. The CDR3 DNA reads TGTGCCAGCAGTGAAAGGGGGCAGGGGGTATACAATGAGCAGTTCTTC.

The chain uses TRBV27 and TRBJ2-3; perhaps TRBD1 as D (5 bases). The CDR3 extends over 15 amino acids. From germline, CDR1 is MNHEY and CDR2 SMNVEV (reference sequence). V lost 3 bases and J lost 3, with 13 bases in between. CDR3 nucleotide sequence: TGTGCCAGCAGTTTGGCAGGGTCGGATACAGATACGCAGTATTTT. The encoded protein is CASSLAGSDTDTQYF.

This chain uses TRBV9 with TRBJ1-1; TRBD1 agrees at 8 bases. Losses at the gene ends were 2 bases for V and 0 bases for J; bases not matched to a gene: 0. The germline V gene has CDR1 SGDLS and CDR2 YYNGEE. CDR3 length: 14 residues. In DNA form, the CDR3 reads TGTGCCAGCAGCGTGACAGGGGTGAACACTGAAGCTTTCTTT. This sequence encodes CASSVTGVNTEAFF.

This clonotype was detected ten times or more. This chain uses TRBV10-2 with TRBJ2-2; D not certain. The CDR3 is 13 residues long. With 8 bases removed from V and 8 bases from J, the gap between germline ends came to 15 bases. Germline-derived CDR1 and CDR2 are WSHSY and SAAADI. The CDR3 DNA is TGCGCCAGCGGGAAAGATGTGTGGGGGGAGCTGTTTTTT. This encodes CASGKDVWGELFF.

V usage is TRBV28 and J usage is TRBJ2-1, with 8 bases aligning to TRBD2. Germline trimming cut 5 bases from V and 3 bases from J; bases unmatched to any gene: 6. The CDR3 contains 15 residues. CDR1 and CDR2 from the germline V gene are MDHEN and SYDVKM. This CDR3 is CASSRPGTSYNEQFF. The CDR3 DNA reads TGTGCCAGCAGTCGCCCCGGGACTAGCTACAATGAGCAGTTCTTC.

This clonotype was counted many times. The gene calls are TRBV19 and TRBJ2-6; D perhaps matches TRBD1 (5 bases). CDR1 and CDR2 (germline): LNHDA, SQIVND (reference sequence). V lost 7 bases to trimming and J lost 4 bases, with 14 bases between them. The CDR3 has 15 residues. In DNA, the CDR3 is TGTGCCAGTAAGGACACCTCCCTCGGGGCCAACGTCCTGACTTTC. This sequence encodes CASKDTSLGANVLTF.

This chain joins TRBV12-3 or TRBV12-4 and TRBJ2-1; the D is unclear. The CDR3 length is 18 residues. V lost 6 bases and J 8 bases, leaving 29 bases between the germline ends. CDR3 sequence: CASSLGFPRPGRGDEQFF. CDR3 in DNA: TGTGCCAGCAGCCTCGGGTTCCCCCGTCCGGGCCGAGGCGATGAGCAGTTCTTC.

This rearrangement joins TRBV6-2 or TRBV6-3 to TRBJ2-5, with no clear D. With 5 bases removed from V and 5 bases from J, the gap between germline ends came to 9 bases. Germline V gene lookup returns CDR1 MNHEY and CDR2 SVGEGT. CDR3 length: 12 amino acids. The CDR3 sequence: CASSPNRETQYF. The CDR3 nucleotides read TGTGCCAGCAGTCCGAACCGGGAGACCCAGTACTTC.

The chain employs TRBV19 and TRBJ1-5, with D possibly matching TRBD1 (6 bases). The CDR3 is made up of 13 amino acids. Germline V gene sequence: CDR1 LNHDA, CDR2 SQIVND (reference sequence). V was trimmed by 7 bases and J by 3 bases, leaving 10 bases between them. CDR3 in amino acids: CASMGQDNQPQHF. The CDR3 bases are TGTGCCAGTATGGGACAAGACAATCAGCCCCAGCATTTT.

This clonotype was counted many times. V and J are TRBV4-3 and TRBJ2-3; TRBD1 agrees at 9 bases. The CDR3 contains 14 residues. The V and J ends lost 5 bases and 5 bases, in that order; junction bases with no gene match: 5. Germline CDR1 reads LGHNA; CDR2 reads YSLEER. The CDR3 nucleotides read TGCGCCAGCAGCAAGGACAGGGGAGGAGATACGCAGTATTTT. As protein: CASSKDRGGDTQYF.

This clonotype was observed many times. The chain couples TRBV4-1 to TRBJ1-2, with 7 bases identical to TRBD1. V lost 4 bases to trimming and J lost 6 bases; unmatched junction nucleotides: 5. Germline CDR1 and CDR2: MGHRA and YSYEKL. This CDR3 contains 13 residues. DNA for the CDR3: TGCGCCAGCAGCCCCTGGACAGGAGATGGCTACACCTTC. This codes for CASSPWTGDGYTF.

V usage is TRBV5-4 and J usage is TRBJ2-7; TRBD2 agrees at 11 bases. CDR3 length: 16 amino acids. The germline gives CDR1 SGHNT, CDR2 YYREEE (reference sequence). The V and J ends lost 4 bases and 6 bases, in that order; junction bases with no gene match: 12. This CDR3 reads CASSQGGLAGGLEQYF. In nucleotides, the CDR3 is TGTGCCAGCAGCCAGGGAGGCCTAGCGGGAGGTCTCGAGCAGTACTTC.

The V call is TRBV4-1, the J call TRBJ2-7, with 11 bases identical to TRBD2. The V gene's germline CDR1 is MGHRA and CDR2 YSYEKL. With V trimmed by 3 bases and J by 5 bases, 6 bases remained unmatched. CDR3 length: 15 residues. CDR3 sequence: CASSQLAGGQDEQYF. DNA for the CDR3: TGCGCCAGCAGCCAGCTAGCGGGAGGTCAGGACGAGCAGTACTTC.

This clonotype has just a few counts. This chain joins TRBV12-3 or TRBV12-4 and TRBJ2-2; a weak D match, TRBD2 (6 bases). The length of the CDR3 is 15 residues. Trimming removed 4 bases from V and 3 bases from J, with 12 bases in between. CDR3 in amino acids: CASSSGTGDTGELFF. In DNA, the CDR3 is TGTGCCAGCAGTTCAGGGACGGGGGACACCGGGGAGCTGTTTTTT.

This clonotype occurred many times. The rearrangement links TRBV25-1 to TRBJ2-3; tentative D call: TRBD1 (6 bases). The germline CDR1 and CDR2 sequences are MGHDK and SYGVNS. With 3 bases removed from V and 2 bases from J, the gap between germline ends came to 15 bases. The CDR3 loop spans 16 amino acids. CDR3 sequence: CASSDFGGFDTDTQYF. Written as DNA, the CDR3 is TGTGCCAGCAGTGATTTTGGGGGCTTCGACACAGATACGCAGTATTTT.

This clonotype has a count of ten or more. The chain is built from TRBV19 and TRBJ1-1; perhaps TRBD1 as D (5 bases). V lost 6 bases and J lost 0, with 14 bases in between. This CDR3 region has 15 residues. The germline V gene encodes CDR1 LNHDA and CDR2 SQIVND (reference sequence). The CDR3 DNA sequence: TGTGCCAGTAGCGTTGGGGGGGTCTTGAACACTGAAGCTTTCTTT. It encodes CASSVGGVLNTEAFF.

This clonotype showed up many times. As DNA, the CDR3 is TGTGCCAGCAGCTTCGGTGGGATGGATGAAAAACTGTTTTTT. This codes for CASSFGGMDEKLFF. The chain has TRBV5-6 and TRBJ1-4; D unclear. CDR3 size: 14 residues. Germline V gives CDR1 SGHDT, CDR2 YYEEEE. Trimming took off 2 bases at V and 6 bases at J, with 11 bases between the two ends.

In this sample, this clonotype turned up many times. The CDR3 here is CATRQQGANEQFF. CDR3 nucleotides: TGTGCCACCAGGCAACAGGGGGCCAATGAGCAGTTCTTC. J is TRBJ2-1 and V is TRBV24-1; TRBD1 matches at 9 bases. This CDR3 spans 13 amino acids. Per the germline V gene, CDR1 is KGHDR and CDR2 is SFDVKD. Unmatched junction bases numbered 3, after V lost 7 bases and J lost 6 bases.

This clonotype was seen at least ten times. The rearrangement joins TRBV5-6 to TRBJ2-7; 7 positions agree with TRBD1. CDR1 SGHDT and CDR2 YYEEEE come from the germline V gene. The CDR3 runs to 13 residues. V lost 4 bases and J lost 3; bases outside the gene matches: 4. Here the CDR3 DNA reads TGTGCCAGCAGCGTTAACAGGGGCTACGAGCAGTACTTC. This encodes CASSVNRGYEQYF.

This clonotype has at least ten counts. The V gene is TRBV28, the J gene TRBJ1-2; 7 nucleotides align to TRBD1. V lost 5 bases, J lost 4 bases, and 13 bases stayed unmatched. CDR1 is MDHEN, CDR2 SYDVKM, per germline. CDR3 length: 16 residues. For the CDR3, the DNA is TGTGCCAGCAGTCCGGTGAGGACAGGTGGGTCCTATGGCTACACCTTC. This translates into CASSPVRTGGSYGYTF.

This clonotype has at least ten counts. The chain recombines TRBV19 with TRBJ1-5; D call uncertain. The V gene lost 7 bases and the J gene lost 1 base, with 11 bases spanning the gap. In germline, CDR1 is LNHDA, CDR2 SQIVND (reference sequence). The CDR3 has 14 residues. As DNA, the CDR3 is TGTGCCAGTATGTCGGATAGGAGCAATCAGCCCCAGCATTTT. This gives the protein CASMSDRSNQPQHF.